This TCR beta chain was sequenced during a study of shared clonotypes between healthy human individuals. Sequencing was performed with immunoSEQ multiplex PCR; in TCRdb, only in-frame clones are kept and a portion is missing. The table lists fewer than 500,000 clones, around 79% of them singletons. Trimming took off 11 bases at V and 6 bases at J, with 29 bases between the two ends. CDR1 MNHEY and CDR2 SMNVEV come from the germline V gene (reference sequence). The CDR3 covers 17 residues. The gene calls are TRBV27 and TRBJ2-1; D unclear. The receptor comes from a woman between 40 and 55 years old in good health. Some clones in this sample may be carry-over from other donors' samples. Sequenced sample: PBMCs. The CDR3 sequence is CASRSSPRNWVRNEQFF. In DNA, the CDR3 is TGTGCCTCTAGAAGCAGCCCAAGGAATTGGGTTCGCAATGAGCAGTTCTTC.